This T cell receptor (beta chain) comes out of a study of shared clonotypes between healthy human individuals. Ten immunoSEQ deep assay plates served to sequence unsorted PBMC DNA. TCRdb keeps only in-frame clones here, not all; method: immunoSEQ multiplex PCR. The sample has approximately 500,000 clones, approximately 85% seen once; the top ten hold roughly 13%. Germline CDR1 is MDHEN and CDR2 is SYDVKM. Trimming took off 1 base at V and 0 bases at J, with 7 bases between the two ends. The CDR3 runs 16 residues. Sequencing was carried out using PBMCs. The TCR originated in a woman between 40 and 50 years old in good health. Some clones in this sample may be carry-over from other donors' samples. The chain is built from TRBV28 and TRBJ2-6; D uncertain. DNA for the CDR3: TGTGCCAGCAGTTTATTACCCCACTCTGGGGCCAACGTCCTGACTTTC. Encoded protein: CASSLLPHSGANVLTF.